This T cell receptor beta chain was documented in a study of regulatory T cells in long-lasting Graves disease. General study points: Favored usage of TRBV28, TRBJ1-2 and TRBJ2-5 was recorded in persistent disease. Persistent patients had more shared public clonotypes (2,741) than new patients (approximately 920). Persistent Graves' disease cases displayed lower TCR diversity than newly diagnosed ones.

This CDR3 contains 14 residues. Germline V gives CDR1 KGHDR, CDR2 SFDVKD. Arm-PCR with iRepertoire HTBI primers amplified the CDR3 regions for these TCR beta libraries. TCRdb re-derived calls from the multiplex PCR reads in MiXCR, one entry per CDR3 protein. The table has fewer than 650,000 distinct CDR3 sequences, about 16% seen once; the top ten hold 15% to 20%. To note about this clonotype: Its target is not known.

The time point was: newly diagnosed GD, antithyroid drugs for less than 3 months. Construction of the TCR library relied on RNA isolated from PBMCs. The data also belong to a second study, concerning T cells in Graves' hyperthyroidism and ophthalmopathy. That paper notes: A set of HTBI primers served as the primers for a first-round RT-PCR of the TCR CDR3.

The TCR was taken from a woman in her thirties with Graves disease. The gene calls are TRBV24-1 and TRBJ1-1, with TRBD1 matching 10 bases. The J call may be wrong; the DNA end is better matched by TRBJ1-6. The sequenced sample was peripheral blood mononuclear cells (PBMCs), obtained at new diagnosis, from a patient treated with antithyroid drugs. The CDR3: CATRGTGDSSPLHF. The CDR3 DNA is TGTGCCACCAGAGGGACAGGGGATAGTTCACCCCTCCACTTT.